Below, 16 T cell receptor beta chains from the same sample are listed, as sequenced in a study of blood T cell repertoires in COVID-19. Sequenced by immunoSEQ multiplex PCR; TCRdb stores in-frame clones only, minus some. The table shows approximately 94,000 clones, with 70% to 90% occurring only once. The sequenced material came from peripheral blood. These receptors were taken from a human donor in a cohort sampled during active COVID-19.

The V call is TRBV6-5, the J call TRBJ1-2; D not certain. The V and J ends lost 0 bases and 0 bases respectively, with 8 bases between them. Per germline, CDR1 MNHEY and CDR2 SVGAGI. The CDR3 covers 15 residues. The CDR3 is CASSYSGISNYGYTF. The DNA for the CDR3 is TGTGCCAGCAGTTACTCGGGCATATCTAACTATGGCTACACCTTC.

This chain links TRBV6-2 or TRBV6-3 with TRBJ1-3; D unresolved. The CDR3 runs to 17 residues. The germline V gene has CDR1 MNHEY and CDR2 SVGEGT. Trimming pared 0 bases from V and 0 bases from J, leaving 12 bases between. The CDR3 region has the DNA TGTGCCAGCAGTTACTCAGTGGAGCGAGGCTCTGGAAACACCATATATTTT. As protein: CASSYSVERGSGNTIYF.

The rearrangement joins TRBV2 to TRBJ1-6; the D gene is possibly TRBD1 (6 bases). Per germline, CDR1 SNHLY and CDR2 FYNNEI. CDR3 length equals 16 residues. V was cut by 7 bases and J by 7 bases, with 20 bases left in between. CDR3 in DNA: TGTGCCAGCACTTTACAGGGAGGGCCGGGGAATTCACCCCTCCACTTT. This codes for CASTLQGGPGNSPLHF.

The chain recombines TRBV5-1 with TRBJ1-1, with TRBD1 matching 7 bases. The CDR3 spans 16 residues. The germline gives CDR1 SGHRS, CDR2 YFSETQ. V lost 0 bases and J lost 0; bases outside the gene matches: 5. The CDR3 spells CASSLGGQRLNTEAFF. As DNA, the CDR3 is TGCGCCAGCAGCTTGGGGGGACAGAGATTGAACACTGAAGCTTTCTTT.

This clone occurred a few times. This chain links TRBV18 with TRBJ2-7; 10 positions agree with TRBD2. Germline CDR1 KGHSH, CDR2 LQKENI. V trimming: 9 bases; J trimming: 3 bases; junction bases outside the gene matches: 8. The CDR3 covers 14 residues. For the CDR3, the DNA is TGTGCCAGTTCATCCGGGACTAGCGTCTACGAGCAGTACTTC. This codes for CASSSGTSVYEQYF.

The chain couples TRBV19 to TRBJ1-6; D is undetermined. Germline V gene data show CDR1 as LNHDA and CDR2 as SQIVND (reference sequence). This CDR3 spans 15 amino acids. Deletions cut 3 bases from V and 14 bases from J, with 20 bases between. CDR3 bases: TGTGCCAGTAGTATCGGCAGGTCACCCGCTCGATCCCTCCACTTT. It yields the protein CASSIGRSPARSLHF.

The J gene is TRBJ2-5, the V gene TRBV6-6; TRBD2 matches at 12 bases. The CDR3 length is 17 residues. CDR1 MNHNY and CDR2 SVGAGI come from the germline V gene (reference sequence). V shed 6 bases, J shed 0 bases, and the junction held 8 bases outside the gene matches. The CDR3 here is CASSRNGLAGYQETQYF. The DNA for the CDR3 is TGTGCCAGCAGCCGAAACGGACTAGCGGGGTACCAAGAGACCCAGTACTTC.

The chain couples TRBV5-1 to TRBJ2-7; 10 bases map to TRBD1. The CDR3 has 16 residues. Trimming at V came to 0 bases and at J to 1 base, leaving 4 bases not matched to a gene. The germline V gene encodes CDR1 SGHRS and CDR2 YFSETQ. The CDR3 DNA reads as TGCGCCAGCAGCTTGGTCTGGGACAGGGGATCCTACGAGCAGTACTTC. It yields the protein CASSLVWDRGSYEQYF. The variable domain in full, with the rest retrieved from reference TRBV5-1 and TRBJ2-7, is KAGVTQTPRYLIKTRGQQVTLSCSPISGHRSVSWYQQTPGQGLQFLFEYFSETQRNKGNFPGRFSGRQFSNSRSEMNVSTLELGDSALYLCASSLVWDRGSYEQYFGPGTRLTVT.

This clone came up once. The gene calls are TRBV19 and TRBJ1-5; no clear D gene. There are 13 residues in the CDR3. Trimming cost V 5 bases and J 4 bases, with 9 bases left between them. CDR1 is LNHDA, CDR2 SQIVND, per germline (reference sequence). The CDR3 nucleotides are TGTGCCAGTAGTTTCGACACTAATCAGCCCCAGCATTTT. Translating it yields CASSFDTNQPQHF.

The chain couples TRBV18 to TRBJ2-7, with a weak D call TRBD1 (5 bases). Germline CDR1 is KGHSH and CDR2 is LQKENI. This CDR3 contains 15 residues. V dropped 2 bases and J dropped 1 base, with 12 bases sitting between them. The CDR3 DNA sequence: TGTGCCAGCTCACCAAGGCAGGGTCAATCCTACGAGCAGTACTTC. Translating it yields CASSPRQGQSYEQYF. Based on the CDR3 plus reference TRBV18 and TRBJ2-7, the full variable domain is NAGVMQNPRHLVRRRGQEARLRCSPMKGHSHVYWYRQLPEEGLKFMVYLQKENIIDESGMPKERFSAEFPKEGPSILRIQQVVRGDSAAYFCASSPRQGQSYEQYFGPGTRLTVT.

This clone has just a few counts. The chain has TRBV7-9 and TRBJ2-7; weak D call: TRBD1 (6 bases). The germline gives CDR1 SEHNR, CDR2 FQNEAQ (reference sequence). The CDR3 is made up of 15 amino acids. V lost 4 bases to trimming and J lost 3 bases, with 16 bases between them. In DNA form, the CDR3 reads TGTGCCAGCAGCTCACAACGACAGGCTCACTACGAGCAGTACTTC. Translated: CASSSQRQAHYEQYF.

This chain uses TRBV19 with TRBJ2-3; tentative D call: TRBD2 (5 bases). Germline CDR1 reads LNHDA; CDR2 reads SQIVND (reference sequence). The ends were cut back, 8 bases at V and 2 bases at J, with 20 bases in the middle. The CDR3 totals 16 residues. The CDR3 DNA is TGTGCCAGTGGAAGAGGGCCGGGCGCGTCCACAGATACGCAGTATTTT. Translation: CASGRGPGASTDTQYF.

The genes are TRBV2 and TRBJ2-5, with D possibly matching TRBD1 (5 bases). Trimming took off 6 bases at V and 2 bases at J, with 25 bases between the two ends. This CDR3 region has 18 residues. Germline CDR1 reads SNHLY; CDR2 reads FYNNEI. CDR3 amino acids: CASSQISPPQDSQETQYF. The CDR3 nucleotides read TGTGCCAGCAGCCAAATTTCCCCCCCGCAAGACAGTCAAGAGACCCAGTACTTC.

The chain uses TRBV18 and TRBJ2-7, with 7 bases fitting TRBD1. V trimming: 4 bases; J trimming: 6 bases; junction bases outside the gene matches: 3. The CDR3 runs 12 residues. From germline, CDR1 is KGHSH and CDR2 LQKENI. DNA for the CDR3: TGTGCCAGCTCACGGACAGGTCGCGAGCAGTACTTC. It is translated as CASSRTGREQYF.

The chain couples TRBV29-1 to TRBJ2-7; 11 bases are a match to TRBD2. The CDR3 is 13 amino acids. Germline trimming cut 4 bases from V and 6 bases from J; bases unmatched to any gene: 5. Germline values: CDR1 SQVTM, CDR2 ANQGSEA. CDR3 nucleotide sequence: TGCAGCGTTGGGGGGACTAGCGGTCGCGAGCAGTACTTC. Protein sequence: CSVGGTSGREQYF.

The chain uses TRBV28 and TRBJ2-7, with 7 bases matching TRBD2. CDR3 length: 17 amino acids. After removal of 4 bases from V and 1 base from J, the junction contained 13 bases not matched to a gene. Germline V CDR1 and CDR2: MDHEN, SYDVKM. The CDR3 region has the DNA TGTGCCAGCAGTTCGGCAGGCGGGGGACTATTTTCCTACGAGCAGTACTTC. Translation: CASSSAGGGLFSYEQYF.